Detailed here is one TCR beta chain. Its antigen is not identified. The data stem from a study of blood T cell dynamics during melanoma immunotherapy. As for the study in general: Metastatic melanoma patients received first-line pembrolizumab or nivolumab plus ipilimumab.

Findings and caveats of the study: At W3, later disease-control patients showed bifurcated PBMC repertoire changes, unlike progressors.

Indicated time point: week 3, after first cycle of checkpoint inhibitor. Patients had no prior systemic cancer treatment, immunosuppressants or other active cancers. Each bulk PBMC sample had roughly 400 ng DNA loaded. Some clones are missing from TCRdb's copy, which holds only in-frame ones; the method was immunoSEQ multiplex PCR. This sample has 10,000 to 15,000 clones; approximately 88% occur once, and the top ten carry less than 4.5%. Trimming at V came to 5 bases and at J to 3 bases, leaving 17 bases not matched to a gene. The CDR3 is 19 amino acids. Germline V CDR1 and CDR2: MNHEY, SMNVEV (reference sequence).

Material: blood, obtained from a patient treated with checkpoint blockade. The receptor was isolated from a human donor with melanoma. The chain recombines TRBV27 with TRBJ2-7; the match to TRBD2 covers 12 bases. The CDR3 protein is CASSRIPGLAGGILYEQYF. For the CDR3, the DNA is TGTGCCAGCAGTCGTATTCCGGGACTAGCGGGTGGGATCCTCTACGAGCAGTACTTC.